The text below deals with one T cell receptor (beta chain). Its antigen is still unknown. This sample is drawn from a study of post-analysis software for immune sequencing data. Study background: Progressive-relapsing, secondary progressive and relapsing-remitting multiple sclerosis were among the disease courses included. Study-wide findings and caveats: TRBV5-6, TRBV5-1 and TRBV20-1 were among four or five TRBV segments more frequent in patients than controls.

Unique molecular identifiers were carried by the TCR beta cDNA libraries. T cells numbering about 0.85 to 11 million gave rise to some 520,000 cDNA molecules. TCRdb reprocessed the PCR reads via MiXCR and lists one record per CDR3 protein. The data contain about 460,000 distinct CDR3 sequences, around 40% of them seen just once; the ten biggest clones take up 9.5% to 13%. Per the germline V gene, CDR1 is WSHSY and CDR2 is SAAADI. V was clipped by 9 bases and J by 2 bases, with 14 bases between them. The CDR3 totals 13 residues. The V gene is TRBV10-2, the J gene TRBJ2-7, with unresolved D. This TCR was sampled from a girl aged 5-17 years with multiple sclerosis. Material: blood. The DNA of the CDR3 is TGCGCCAGTTCTTACGACGCACCCTACGAGCAGTACTTC. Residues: CASSYDAPYEQYF.